Following are 23 T cell receptor beta chains from one sample sequenced in a study of shared clonotypes between healthy human individuals. This table comes from immunoSEQ multiplex PCR, and its TCRdb copy is limited to in-frame clones, with some not included. The profile shows about 1.1 million clones, 77% of them singletons. The sample was memory CD4+ T cells from PBMCs. Subset indicated: CD45RA-negative fraction. The source of these receptors is a man between 18 and 35 years old in good health. Some clones in this sample may be carry-over from other donors' samples.

This clone is a singleton in its sample. CDR3: CASSDAGTGDGYTF. The CDR3 DNA reads as TGCGCCAGCAGTGATGCCGGGACAGGGGACGGCTACACCTTC. The J gene is TRBJ1-2, the V gene TRBV10-2; TRBD1 matches 10 bases. CDR1 is WSHSY and CDR2 is SAAADI in the germline V gene. V gave up 3 bases and J gave up 8 bases; unmatched junction bases: 6. CDR3 length: 14 amino acids.

The rearrangement joins TRBV27 to TRBJ1-5; D uncertain. Trimming cost V 6 bases and J 3 bases, with 12 bases left between them. This CDR3 has 14 residues. Germline loops: CDR1 MNHEY, CDR2 SMNVEV (reference sequence). The CDR3 sequence: CASSPGRLNQPQHF. For the CDR3, the DNA is TGTGCCAGCAGCCCAGGACGGCTCAATCAGCCCCAGCATTTT.

CDR3 sequence reads: CASSLAATSGANVLTF. CDR3 DNA: TGCGCCAGCAGCTTGGCGGCGACCTCTGGGGCCAACGTCCTGACTTTC. V usage is TRBV5-1 and J usage is TRBJ2-6, with D unresolved. The CDR3 sequence is 16 residues long. Germline lookup yields CDR1 SGHRS and CDR2 YFSETQ. The germline V and J ends were trimmed by 0 bases and 0 bases, with 7 bases remaining between them.

The rearrangement joins TRBV28 to TRBJ2-7; D is possibly TRBD2 (5 bases). The CDR3 is 15 amino acids. V lost 3 bases to trimming and J lost 7 bases, with 19 bases between them. Germline V gives CDR1 MDHEN, CDR2 SYDVKM. The CDR3 DNA reads as TGTGCCAGCAGTTTGTCCAGAGCCGGGATGGAAGAGCAGTACTTC. Amino acids: CASSLSRAGMEEQYF. The full variable domain, in which reference TRBV28 and TRBJ2-7 provide the parts outside the CDR3, is DVKVTQSSRYLVKRTGEKVFLECVQDMDHENMFWYRQDPGLGLRLIYFSYDVKMKEKGDIPEGYSVSREKKERFSLILESASTNQTSMYLCASSLSRAGMEEQYFGPGTRLTVT.

This clone was counted many times. Other DNA sequences in the same sample also yield this CDR3. CDR3 nucleotide sequence: TGTGCCAGCAGTTACTCCCACAGGGGCACCTACGAGCAGTACTTC. Translated: CASSYSHRGTYEQYF. J is TRBJ2-7 and V is TRBV6-5; 7 bases fit TRBD1. Germline values: CDR1 MNHEY, CDR2 SVGAGI. The CDR3 spans 15 residues. The trim removed 0 bases at V and 2 bases at J, leaving 4 bases unmatched.

This sequence joins TRBV2 and TRBJ2-2; the D is unclear. Trimming took off 3 bases at V and 5 bases at J, with 13 bases between the two ends. The length of the CDR3 is 15 residues. The germline V gene encodes CDR1 SNHLY and CDR2 FYNNEI. CDR3 protein: CASSERWGSTGELFF. In DNA form, the CDR3 reads TGTGCCAGCAGTGAGAGATGGGGTTCAACCGGGGAGCTGTTTTTT.

This chain links TRBV29-1 with TRBJ2-1, with TRBD2 identical over 7 bases. After removal of 7 bases from V and 6 bases from J, the junction contained 6 bases not matched to a gene. Germline V gene lookup returns CDR1 SQVTM and CDR2 ANQGSEA. This CDR3 comprises 12 residues. The chain's CDR3 is CSGLAKPNEQFF. CDR3 nucleotides: TGCAGCGGACTAGCTAAGCCCAATGAGCAGTTCTTC.

In DNA form, the CDR3 reads TGTGCCAGCAGCGCAGGGACAGGGGGTAACTATGGCTACACCTTC. Translating gives CASSAGTGGNYGYTF. The chain uses TRBV5-4 and TRBJ1-2, with 11 bases identical to TRBD1. The CDR3 runs to 15 residues. With 4 bases clipped from V and 1 base from J, the junction kept 3 bases outside the gene matches. CDR1 and CDR2 (germline): SGHNT, YYREEE (reference sequence).

This sequence joins TRBV19 and TRBJ2-1, with D possibly TRBD2 on 6 matching bases. Trimming pared 6 bases from V and 3 bases from J, leaving 12 bases between. Germline-derived CDR1 and CDR2 are LNHDA and SQIVND (reference sequence). The CDR3 loop spans 14 amino acids. CDR3 bases: TGTGCCAGTAGCGTGGGGCGGGACTACAATGAGCAGTTCTTC. It encodes CASSVGRDYNEQFF.

The J gene is TRBJ2-2, the V gene TRBV7-2; D gene unclear. This CDR3 is 13 amino acids long. Trimming left V 3 bases short and J 5 bases short, with 7 bases between. The germline V gene encodes CDR1 SGHTA and CDR2 FQGNSA. The CDR3 reads CASSFMETGELFF. For the CDR3, the DNA is TGTGCCAGCAGCTTCATGGAGACCGGGGAGCTGTTTTTT.

This clone was seen a handful of times. The chain is built from TRBV9 and TRBJ2-1; tentatively, D is TRBD2 (6 bases). The CDR3 sequence is 16 residues long. Trimming removed 0 bases from V and 5 bases from J, with 15 bases in between. CDR1 and CDR2 from the germline V gene are SGDLS and YYNGEE. This CDR3 reads CASSVGQGLGNNEQFF. The CDR3 nucleotides read TGTGCCAGCAGCGTAGGCCAGGGACTGGGTAACAATGAGCAGTTCTTC.

V gene TRBV28 combines with J gene TRBJ1-1; D is unresolved. The V end lost 2 bases, the J end lost 4 bases, and 20 bases lay between the germline ends. Germline V gene lookup returns CDR1 MDHEN and CDR2 SYDVKM. This CDR3 comprises 17 residues. The CDR3 loop is CASSLRAREVGFTEAFF. CDR3 nucleotide sequence: TGTGCCAGCAGTTTACGGGCAAGGGAGGTGGGATTCACTGAAGCTTTCTTT.

This chain connects TRBV7-2 to TRBJ2-3; TRBD2 matches 8 bases. CDR1 and CDR2 (germline): SGHTA, FQGNSA. V dropped 0 bases and J dropped 0; count of bases not matched to a gene: 2. The CDR3 consists of 16 residues. CDR3 sequence reads: CASSLAAGGSTDTQYF. The CDR3 coding sequence is TGTGCCAGCAGCTTAGCGGCGGGAGGAAGCACAGATACGCAGTATTTT.

The chain carries TRBV7-9 and TRBJ1-5; D ambiguous. The CDR3 sequence is 12 residues long. CDR1 is SEHNR, CDR2 FQNEAQ, per germline (reference sequence). The V end was cut by 3 bases, the J end by 3 bases, with 3 bases between. CDR3 DNA: TGTGCCAGCAGCTTTAACAATCAGCCCCAGCATTTT. It encodes CASSFNNQPQHF.

The rearrangement links TRBV9 to TRBJ2-7, with 10 bases lining up with TRBD1. The junction had 5 bases not matched to a gene; V was cut back by 4 bases and J by 4 bases. The CDR3 is 14 residues long. CDR1 is SGDLS, CDR2 YYNGEE, per germline. Here the CDR3 DNA reads TGTGCCAGCAGCCCACGGGGACAGGGGTACGAGCAGTACTTC. This codes for CASSPRGQGYEQYF.

V and J are TRBV2 and TRBJ2-2, with 13 bases matching TRBD2. CDR3 length: 16 amino acids. V was pared by 6 bases and J by 3 bases, with 4 bases of the junction left unmatched. The germline CDR1 and CDR2 sequences are SNHLY and FYNNEI. CDR3 protein: CASRPGLAGYTGELFF. CDR3 sequence (DNA): TGTGCCAGCAGGCCGGGACTAGCGGGATACACCGGGGAGCTGTTTTTT.

This rearrangement joins TRBV2 to TRBJ1-4, with D possibly TRBD1 on 6 matching bases. Trimming removed 6 bases at V and 7 bases at J, with 9 bases between. Looked up from germline, CDR1 is SNHLY and CDR2 is FYNNEI. CDR3 size: 12 residues. As DNA, the CDR3 is TGTGCCAGCAGGAGGGGGAGTGAAAAACTGTTTTTT. Amino acids: CASRRGSEKLFF. Variable domain in full (rest from reference TRBV2 and TRBJ1-4): EPEVTQTPSHQVTQMGQEVILRCVPISNHLYFYWYRQILGQKVEFLVSFYNNEISEKSEIFDDQFSVERPDGSNFTLKIRSTKLEDSAMYFCASRRGSEKLFFGSGTQLSVL.

This chain joins TRBV19 and TRBJ1-3; D gene ambiguous. V lost 3 bases to trimming and J lost 0 bases, with 12 bases between them. Per germline, CDR1 LNHDA and CDR2 SQIVND (reference sequence). This CDR3 has 16 amino acids. The CDR3 coding sequence is TGTGCCAGTAGTATGAGGGCAGCGAGCTCTGGAAACACCATATATTTT. Translating gives CASSMRAASSGNTIYF.

This clone came up a few times. This chain links TRBV4-3 with TRBJ2-3, with 12 bases that match TRBD2. After removal of 3 bases from V and 4 bases from J, the junction contained 5 bases not matched to a gene. Germline V gene lookup returns CDR1 LGHNA and CDR2 YSLEER. The length of the CDR3 is 16 residues. The CDR3 nucleotides are TGCGCCAGCAGCCACCGACTAGCGGGAGAATCAGATACGCAGTATTTT. Protein sequence: CASSHRLAGESDTQYF.

This clone has a handful of counts. This chain links TRBV6-1 with TRBJ2-1; a weak D match, TRBD2 (5 bases). CDR3 length equals 14 residues. Trimming stripped 6 bases from V and 7 bases from J, with 16 bases between. In germline, CDR1 is MNHNS, CDR2 SASEGT. CDR3 loop: CASRAMRRGNEQFF. CDR3 sequence (DNA): TGTGCCAGCAGGGCGATGCGGAGAGGGAATGAGCAGTTCTTC.

V gene TRBV28 combines with J gene TRBJ1-6, with a tentative D call TRBD1 (5 bases). CDR3 length equals 14 residues. The ends were cut back, 8 bases at V and 5 bases at J, with 13 bases in the middle. Germline V gives CDR1 MDHEN, CDR2 SYDVKM. The CDR3 loop reads CASRGTADNSPLHF. CDR3 coding DNA: TGTGCCAGCCGAGGGACGGCAGATAATTCACCCCTCCACTTT. The full variable domain, in which reference TRBV28 and TRBJ1-6 provide the parts outside the CDR3, is DVKVTQSSRYLVKRTGEKVFLECVQDMDHENMFWYRQDPGLGLRLIYFSYDVKMKEKGDIPEGYSVSREKKERFSLILESASTNQTSMYLCASRGTADNSPLHFGNGTRLTVT.

This clone was seen a single time. Other nucleotide sequences from this sample produce the same CDR3. The CDR3 DNA reads TGTGCCAGCAGCCCTGGGACACGTAATCAGCCCCAGCATTTT. This gives the protein CASSPGTRNQPQHF. This chain uses TRBV2 with TRBJ1-5; tentative D call: TRBD1 (6 bases). This CDR3 comprises 14 residues. Germline V gives CDR1 SNHLY, CDR2 FYNNEI. V was cut by 6 bases and J by 4 bases, with 13 bases left in between.

V is TRBV9 and J is TRBJ1-2, with a tentative D call TRBD1 (5 bases). The CDR3 loop spans 14 amino acids. V was shortened by 4 bases and J by 8 bases, with 18 bases between the two germline ends. Germline V gene sequence: CDR1 SGDLS, CDR2 YYNGEE. CDR3 DNA: TGTGCCAGCAGCCCGGGACTCACCTCGGGCGGCTACACCTTC. Translation: CASSPGLTSGGYTF.